The entry that follows covers one T cell receptor beta chain sequence. Mismatch with germline at one junction end may stem from a read error. This table comes from immunoSEQ multiplex PCR, and its TCRdb copy is limited to in-frame clones, with some not included. The sample comprises over 20,000 clones, more than 95% of which are singletons, and around 0.3% rests with the top ten. Looked up from germline, CDR1 is MGHDK and CDR2 is SYGVNS. The CDR3 has 15 residues. The sample is drawn from a study of B cell selection in AIRE deficiency. Conventional CD4 T cells were sorted as CD4+CD127+ cells. This sequence was found in a human donor with AIRE deficiency. This chain links TRBV25-1 with TRBJ1-1; weak D call: TRBD1 (5 bases). Sequencing was performed on conventional CD4+ T cells sorted from PBMCs. This chain's CDR3 is CASSELAGLVTEAFF. The CDR3 DNA sequence: TGTGCCAGCAGCGAATTAGCGGGGCTAGTCACTGAAGCTTTCTTT.